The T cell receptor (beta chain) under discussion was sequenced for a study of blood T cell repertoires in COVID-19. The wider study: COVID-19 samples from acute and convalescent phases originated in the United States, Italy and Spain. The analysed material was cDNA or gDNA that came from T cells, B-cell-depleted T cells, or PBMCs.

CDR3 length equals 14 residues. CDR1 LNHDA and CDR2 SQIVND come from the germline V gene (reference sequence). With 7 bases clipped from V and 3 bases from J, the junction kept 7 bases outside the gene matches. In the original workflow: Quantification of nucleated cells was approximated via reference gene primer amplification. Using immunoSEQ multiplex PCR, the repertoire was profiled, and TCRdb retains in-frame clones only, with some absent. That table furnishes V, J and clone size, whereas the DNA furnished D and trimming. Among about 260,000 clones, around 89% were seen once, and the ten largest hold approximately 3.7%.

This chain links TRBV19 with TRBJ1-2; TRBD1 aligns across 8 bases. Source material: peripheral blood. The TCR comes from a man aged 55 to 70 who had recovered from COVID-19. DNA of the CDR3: TGTGCCAGTACCAATCAGGGGGCCTACTATGGCTACACCTTC. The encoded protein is CASTNQGAYYGYTF.